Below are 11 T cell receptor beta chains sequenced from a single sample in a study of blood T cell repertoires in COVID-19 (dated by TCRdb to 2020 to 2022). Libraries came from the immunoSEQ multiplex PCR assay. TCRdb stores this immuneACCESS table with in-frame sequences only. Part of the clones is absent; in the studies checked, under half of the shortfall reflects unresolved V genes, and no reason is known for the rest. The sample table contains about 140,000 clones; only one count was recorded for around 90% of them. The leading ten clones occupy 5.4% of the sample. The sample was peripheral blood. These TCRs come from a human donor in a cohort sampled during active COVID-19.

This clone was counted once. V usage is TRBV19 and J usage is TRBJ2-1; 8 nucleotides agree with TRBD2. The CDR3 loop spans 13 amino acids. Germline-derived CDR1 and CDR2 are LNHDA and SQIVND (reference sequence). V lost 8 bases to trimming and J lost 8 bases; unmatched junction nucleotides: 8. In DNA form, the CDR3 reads TGTGCCAGTTCACCTCGGGGGGGGGATGAGCAGTTCTTC. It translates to CASSPRGGDEQFF.

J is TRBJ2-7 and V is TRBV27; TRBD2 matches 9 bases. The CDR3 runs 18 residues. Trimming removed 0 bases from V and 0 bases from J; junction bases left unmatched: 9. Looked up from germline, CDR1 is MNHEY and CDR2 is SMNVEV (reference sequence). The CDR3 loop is CASSLSAGGRGASYEQYF. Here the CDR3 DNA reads TGTGCCAGCAGTTTATCCGCGGGGGGGCGGGGGGCCTCCTACGAGCAGTACTTC.

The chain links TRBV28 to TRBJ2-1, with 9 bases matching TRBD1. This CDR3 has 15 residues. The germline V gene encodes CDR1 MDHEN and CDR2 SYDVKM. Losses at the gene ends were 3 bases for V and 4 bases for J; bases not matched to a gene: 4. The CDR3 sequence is CASSFSGQGYNEQFF. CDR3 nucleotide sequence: TGTGCCAGCAGTTTTTCGGGACAGGGTTACAATGAGCAGTTCTTC.

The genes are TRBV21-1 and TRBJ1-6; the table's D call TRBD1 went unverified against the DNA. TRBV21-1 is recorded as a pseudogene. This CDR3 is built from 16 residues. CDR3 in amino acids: CASSKWSGQVNSPLHF. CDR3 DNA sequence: TGTGCCAGCAGCAAATGGTCAGGACAGGTTAATTCACCCCTCCACTTT.

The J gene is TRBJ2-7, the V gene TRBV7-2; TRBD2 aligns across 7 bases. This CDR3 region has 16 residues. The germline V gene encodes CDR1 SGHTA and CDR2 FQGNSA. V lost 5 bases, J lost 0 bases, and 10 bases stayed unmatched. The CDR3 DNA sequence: TGTGCCAGCAGCCTAACCCTCGGGGGGAGCTCCTACGAGCAGTACTTC. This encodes CASSLTLGGSSYEQYF.

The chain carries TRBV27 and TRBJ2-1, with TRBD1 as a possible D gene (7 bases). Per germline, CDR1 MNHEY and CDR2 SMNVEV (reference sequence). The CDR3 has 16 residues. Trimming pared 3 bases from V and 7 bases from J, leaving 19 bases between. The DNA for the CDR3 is TGTGCCAGCAGTTTTAGGAGGGGGCAAGAAGGGAATGAGCAGTTCTTC. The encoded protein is CASSFRRGQEGNEQFF.

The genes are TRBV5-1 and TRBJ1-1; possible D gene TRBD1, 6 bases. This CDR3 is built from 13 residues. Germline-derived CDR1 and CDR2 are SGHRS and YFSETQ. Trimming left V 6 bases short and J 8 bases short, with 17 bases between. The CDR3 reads CASTRGGSEEAFF. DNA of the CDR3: TGCGCCAGCACCAGGGGTGGATCTGAAGAAGCTTTCTTT.

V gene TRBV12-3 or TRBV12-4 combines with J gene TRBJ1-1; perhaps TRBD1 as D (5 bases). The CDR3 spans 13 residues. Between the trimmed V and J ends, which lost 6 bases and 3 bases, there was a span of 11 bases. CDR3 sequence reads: CASSSGGYTEAFF. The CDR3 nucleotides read TGTGCCAGCAGCTCGGGGGGGTACACTGAAGCTTTCTTT.

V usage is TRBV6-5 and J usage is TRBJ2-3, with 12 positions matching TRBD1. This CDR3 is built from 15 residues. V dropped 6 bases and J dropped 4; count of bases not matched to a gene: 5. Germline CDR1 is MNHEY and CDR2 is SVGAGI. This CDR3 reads CASSGTGGVSDTQYF. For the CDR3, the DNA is TGTGCCAGCAGCGGGACAGGGGGCGTCTCAGATACGCAGTATTTT.

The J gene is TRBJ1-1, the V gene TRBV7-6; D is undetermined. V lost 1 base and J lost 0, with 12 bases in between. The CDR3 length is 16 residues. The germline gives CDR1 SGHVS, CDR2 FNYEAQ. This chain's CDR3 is CASSLGSRELNTEAFF. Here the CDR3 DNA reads TGTGCCAGCAGCTTAGGGAGTCGGGAGTTGAACACTGAAGCTTTCTTT.

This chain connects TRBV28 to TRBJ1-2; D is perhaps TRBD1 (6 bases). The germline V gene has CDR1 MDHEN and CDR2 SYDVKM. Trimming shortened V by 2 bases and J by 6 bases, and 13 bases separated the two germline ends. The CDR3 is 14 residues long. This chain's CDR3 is CASSLAGVQDGYTF. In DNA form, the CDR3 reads TGTGCCAGCAGTTTAGCAGGGGTACAGGATGGCTACACCTTC.